The 29 T cell receptor beta chains in this list originate from one sample, sequenced in a study of T cell clonality in common variable immunodeficiency. The repertoire was sequenced with immunoSEQ multiplex PCR; TCRdb's copy has only in-frame clones and lacks some. Sampling found under 65,000 clones, none seen once. Material: peripheral blood mononuclear cells. Every receptor here comes from a person aged 18 to 70 in good health.

This clone was counted at least ten times. The read ends 3 residues early relative to the CDR3; the germline J gene fills the gap. This chain links TRBV28 with TRBJ2-5; D remains unclear. The V end was cut by 5 bases, the J end by 5 bases, with 9 bases between. This CDR3 has 12 amino acids. Germline V gene sequence: CDR1 MDHEN, CDR2 SYDVKM. CDR3: CASSEQPETQYF. The sequenced CDR3 bases are TGTGCCAGCAGTGAACAGCCGGAGACC.

This clone was detected ten times or more. The CDR3 is cut off 3 residues early in the read; its end comes from the germline J gene. V gene TRBV2 combines with J gene TRBJ2-3, with a possible D match to TRBD1 (6 bases). CDR3 length: 14 amino acids. The germline V gene encodes CDR1 SNHLY and CDR2 FYNNEI. The CDR3: CASSLRDNKKTQYF. The CDR3 bases that were read are TGTGCCAGCAGTCTCCGGGACAACAAAAAGACG.

This clone was seen many times. The CDR3 end falls 3 residues outside the read, so it is completed with the germline J gene. The chain couples TRBV5-6 to TRBJ2-2; D possibly corresponds to TRBD1 (6 bases). Germline loops: CDR1 SGHDT, CDR2 YYEEEE. The CDR3 covers 13 residues. This CDR3 reads CASSLGGGSSLFF. The covered CDR3 bases are TGTGCCAGCAGCTTGGGTGGGGGCTCCTCG.

Of note for this clone: The CDR3 end falls 3 residues outside the read, so it is completed with the germline J gene. The V and J genes are TRBV19 and TRBJ2-3; no clear D. The CDR3 is 17 residues long. CDR1 is LNHDA and CDR2 is SQIVND in the germline V gene (reference sequence). CDR3 bases read: TGTGCCAGTAGTATAGCACTCTACGGATATAGCAATCAGCCG. Translating it yields CASSIALYGYSNQP. The full CDR3 protein reads CASSIALYGYSNQPQYF. The full variable domain, with the rest looked up from reference TRBV19 and TRBJ2-3, is DGGITQSPKYLFRKEGQNVTLSCEQNLNHDAMYWYRQDPGQGLRLIYYSQIVNDFQKGDIAEGYSVSREKKESFPLTVTSAQKNPTAFYLCASSIALYGYSNQPQYFGPGTRLTVL.

The sample holds many counts of this clone. The CDR3 extends 3 residues past the end of the read, so its final part is completed from the germline J gene. This rearrangement joins TRBV5-1 to TRBJ2-3; 8 bases fit TRBD1. Per the germline V gene, CDR1 is SGHRS and CDR2 is YFSETQ. This CDR3 has 14 amino acids. The sequenced part of the CDR3 DNA is TGCGCCAGCAGCTCCGACAGGGGCCAAGAGACG. Encoded protein: CASSSDRGQET. The full CDR3 sequence reads CASSSDRGQETQYF.

This clone was seen repeatedly, ten times or more. The read falls 3 residues short of the CDR3 end, and the missing part is taken from the germline J gene. The chain links TRBV10-3 to TRBJ1-1; maybe TRBD1 (6 bases). The V gene lost 4 bases and the J gene lost 0 bases, with 6 bases spanning the gap. Germline CDR1 ENHRY, CDR2 SYGVKD. The CDR3 covers 13 residues. The CDR3 DNA, read in part, is TGTGCCATCAGTGGGACAGTGAACACTGAA. Translation gives CAISGTVNTE. The full-length CDR3 reads as CAISGTVNTEAFF.

This clone appeared a few times. CDR3 DNA, as far as it was read: TGTGCCAGCAACTACACTAGCGGAAAAGAGACC. It is translated as CASNYTSGKET. The entire CDR3 protein reads CASNYTSGKETQYF. The rearrangement joins TRBV7-9 to TRBJ2-5, with 8 bases matching TRBD2. Read data end 3 residues before the CDR3 end; the end is taken from the germline J gene. The CDR3 is made up of 14 amino acids. CDR1 and CDR2 (germline): SEHNR, FQNEAQ (reference sequence). Trimming took 7 bases from V and 3 from J; bases not matched to a gene: 7.

This clone occurred many times. At one end the junction does not follow the germline gene, possibly because of a read error. The DNA ends 3 residues before the CDR3 does, and the rest of the CDR3 is filled in from the germline J gene. This sequence joins TRBV4-2 and TRBJ2-5; the D is unclear. Germline assignment: CDR1 LGHNA and CDR2 YNFKEQ. The CDR3 is 13 residues long. The sequenced part of the CDR3 DNA is TGCGCCAGCAGCCAAGACCCGTACGGGACC. Its translation is CASSQDPYGT. The whole CDR3 protein reads CASSQDPYGTQYF.

This clone was seen many times. The read ends 3 residues shy of where the CDR3 ends; the end is completed using the germline J gene. The chain joins TRBV5-1 to TRBJ1-6; 9 nucleotides agree with TRBD1. The trim removed 0 bases at V and 7 bases at J, leaving 5 bases unmatched. The CDR3 runs to 16 residues. From germline, CDR1 is SGHRS and CDR2 YFSETQ. The CDR3 sequence is CASSLGDGQGNSPLHF. The CDR3 DNA, read in part, is TGCGCCAGCAGCTTGGGAGACGGACAGGGGAATTCACCC.

This clone was observed at least ten times. This clone may be a read error of a much larger clone one base away. The CDR3 reads CASSVGTANSPLFF. Incomplete CDR3 DNA: TGTGCCAGCAGCGTCGGGACAGCCAATTCACCA. V is TRBV7-3 and J is TRBJ1-4; 7 nucleotides align to TRBD1. The read stops 3 residues short of the end of the CDR3; the missing end is completed from the germline J gene. This CDR3 contains 14 residues. Germline V gives CDR1 SGHTA, CDR2 FQGTGA.

In this sample, this clone turned up many times. The sequenced fragment ends 3 residues before the CDR3 boundary, so the rest is inferred from the germline J gene. V gene TRBV9 combines with J gene TRBJ2-1, with 11 nucleotides matching TRBD2. The trim removed 4 bases at V and 4 bases at J, leaving 4 bases unmatched. The germline V gene encodes CDR1 SGDLS and CDR2 YYNGEE. CDR3 size: 15 residues. The sequenced part of the CDR3 DNA is TGTGCCAGCAGCCAAACTAGCGGGGGATACAATGAG. Its protein product is CASSQTSGGYNE. The CDR3, in full, reads CASSQTSGGYNEQFF.

Turning to this clone: One base away lies a much larger clone, so this may be a sequencing read error. The CDR3 is cut off 3 residues early in the read; its end comes from the germline J gene. Other nucleotide sequences from this sample produce the same CDR3. The chain uses TRBV7-2 and TRBJ1-3; TRBD1 matches 8 bases. The germline gives CDR1 SGHTA, CDR2 FQGNSA. The CDR3 runs to 13 residues. The CDR3 sequence: CASSWTGRNTIYF. CDR3 DNA (partial): TGTGCCAGCAGTTGGACAGGGAGAAACACA.

In this sample, this clone turned up many times. Read sequence stops 3 residues before the CDR3 end, and the germline J gene provides the missing end. V and J are TRBV7-2 and TRBJ2-3; D uncertain. Trimming removed 5 bases at V and 6 bases at J, with 6 bases between. This CDR3 is built from 11 residues. Germline CDR1 and CDR2: SGHTA and FQGNSA. CDR3 protein: CASSLSDTQYF. CDR3 DNA, as far as it was read: TGTGCCAGCAGCCTCAGTGATACG. The whole variable domain, remainder taken from reference TRBV7-2 and TRBJ2-3, is GAGVSQSPSNKVTEKGKDVELRCDPISGHTALYWYRQSLGQGLEFLIYFQGNSAPDKSGLPSDRFSAERTGGSVSTLTIQRTQQEDSAVYLCASSLSDTQYFGPGTRLTVL.

At least ten counts were recorded for this clone. Read sequence stops 3 residues before the CDR3 end, and the germline J gene provides the missing end. This chain links TRBV19 with TRBJ1-2; 8 bases line up with TRBD1. Germline V gene data show CDR1 as LNHDA and CDR2 as SQIVND (reference sequence). The V segment lost 7 bases and the J segment 4 bases; nucleotides outside the gene matches: 8. The length of the CDR3 is 14 residues. The CDR3 reads CASKETGASYGYTF. CDR3 bases read: TGTGCCAGTAAAGAGACAGGGGCTTCCTATGGC.

This clone was counted a few times. The CDR3 extends 3 residues past the end of the read, so its final part is completed from the germline J gene. This sequence joins TRBV19 and TRBJ2-3; a weak D match, TRBD1 (5 bases). This CDR3 region has 12 residues. Germline assignment: CDR1 LNHDA and CDR2 SQIVND (reference sequence). Trimming pared 9 bases from V and 7 bases from J, leaving 14 bases between. CDR3 DNA (partial): TGTGCCAGGGATCCTCAGGGTCATACG. This sequence encodes CARDPQGHT. The entire CDR3 protein reads CARDPQGHTQYF. Full variable domain (rest looked up from reference TRBV19 and TRBJ2-3): DGGITQSPKYLFRKEGQNVTLSCEQNLNHDAMYWYRQDPGQGLRLIYYSQIVNDFQKGDIAEGYSVSREKKESFPLTVTSAQKNPTAFYLCARDPQGHTQYFGPGTRLTVL.

This clone was recorded at least ten times. The CDR3 end is not reached by the read, which stops 3 residues before it; the germline J gene fills it in. The chain links TRBV12-5 to TRBJ2-7, with D hard to call. V was cut by 0 bases and J by 3 bases, with 21 bases left in between. The CDR3 runs 18 residues. Germline CDR1 reads LGHNT; CDR2 reads FRNRAP. The CDR3 sequence: CASGLVLGALVGDYEQYF. The part of the CDR3 DNA that was read is TGTGCTAGTGGTTTGGTATTGGGCGCGTTAGTCGGTGACTACGAG.

This clone was seen ten or more times. Coverage ceases 3 residues before the CDR3 finishes, and the germline J gene fills in the end. The rearrangement uses TRBV7-8 and TRBJ2-5, with unresolved D. V was pared by 1 base and J by 2 bases, with 11 bases between. The germline V gene has CDR1 SGHVS and CDR2 FQNEAQ. The CDR3 runs 15 residues. This CDR3 is CASSLDRIFQETQYF. Partial CDR3 DNA: TGTGCCAGCAGCTTAGACAGAATCTTTCAAGAGACC.

This clone was recorded at least ten times. Partial CDR3 DNA: TGTGCCTGGAGGAAAACTGGGACAGGGACCTACGAG. It codes for CAWRKTGTGTYE. The entire CDR3 protein is CAWRKTGTGTYEQYF. The chain is built from TRBV30 and TRBJ2-7, with TRBD1 identical over 9 bases. The sequence runs out 3 residues before the end of the CDR3; the remainder is reconstructed from the germline J gene. In germline, CDR1 is GTSNPN, CDR2 SVGIG (reference sequence). The CDR3 loop spans 15 amino acids. V trimming: 3 bases; J trimming: 2 bases; junction bases outside the gene matches: 8.

The CDR3 DNA, read in part, is TGTGCCAGCAGCTCGCTACAGGGGTACTATGGT. Its protein product is CASSSLQGYYG. Given in full, the CDR3 is CASSSLQGYYGQYF. The chain uses TRBV7-9 and TRBJ2-4; 7 bases map to TRBD1. The CDR3 is cut off 3 residues early in the read; its end comes from the germline J gene. This CDR3 is built from 14 residues. CDR1 and CDR2 (germline): SEHNR, FQNEAQ (reference sequence).

Many counts were recorded for this clone. The CDR3 is cut off 3 residues early in the read; its end comes from the germline J gene. The chain is built from TRBV14 and TRBJ2-3, with 8 bases that match TRBD1. With V trimmed by 4 bases and J by 4 bases, 7 bases remained unmatched. Germline-derived CDR1 and CDR2 are SGHDN and FVKESK. The CDR3 length is 15 residues. The CDR3 spells CASSRPQGAADTQYF. CDR3 DNA (partial): TGTGCCAGCAGCCGACCTCAGGGGGCCGCAGATACG.

The DNA read from the CDR3 is TGTGCCAGCAGCAATCTACAGGGCCCCTCCTACAATGAG. This codes for CASSNLQGPSYNE. The entire CDR3 sequence reads CASSNLQGPSYNEQFF. The chain joins TRBV16 to TRBJ2-1, with D perhaps TRBD1 (6 bases). The CDR3 is cut off 3 residues early in the read; its end comes from the germline J gene. CDR1 is KGHSY and CDR2 is FQNENV in the germline V gene. V gave up 5 bases and J gave up 0 bases, with 14 bases separating them. CDR3 length equals 16 residues.

This clone has just a few counts. The read ends 3 residues shy of where the CDR3 ends; the end is completed using the germline J gene. The V gene is TRBV2, the J gene TRBJ2-7, with D tentatively TRBD2 (5 bases). Germline loops: CDR1 SNHLY, CDR2 FYNNEI. With 9 bases removed from V and 2 bases from J, the gap between germline ends came to 17 bases. The CDR3 is made up of 14 amino acids. Partial CDR3 DNA: TGTGCCAGTAAGAGTATCCAGCGGACCTACGAG. Translation: CASKSIQRTYE. The entire CDR3 protein is CASKSIQRTYEQYF.

This clone was detected many times. The part of the CDR3 DNA that was read is TGCGCCAGCAGCTTGGTCGGGGGATCCAATGAG. Translated, it gives CASSLVGGSNE. The whole CDR3 protein is CASSLVGGSNEQFF. This chain joins TRBV5-1 and TRBJ2-1; a possible D gene is TRBD2 (6 bases). The read terminates 3 residues before the CDR3 end, so the remaining end is supplied by the germline J gene. V was pared by 0 bases and J by 6 bases, with 10 bases between. Germline V gives CDR1 SGHRS, CDR2 YFSETQ. The CDR3 totals 14 residues.

This clone has a count of ten or more. One end of the junction fails to match germline, which may point to a read error. CDR3 bases read: TGTGCCAACAGCTTAGAGACACTCACAGATACG. Its translation: CANSLETLTDT. The full CDR3 protein is CANSLETLTDTQYF. The J gene is TRBJ2-3, the V gene TRBV7-9; D is unresolved. The read finishes 3 residues shy of the CDR3 end, and the germline J gene is used to complete it. This CDR3 comprises 14 residues. Germline V gene lookup returns CDR1 SEHNR and CDR2 FQNEAQ (reference sequence).

This clone was seen a few times. The read ends 3 residues early relative to the CDR3; the germline J gene fills the gap. The genes are TRBV18 and TRBJ2-3; 7 nucleotides match TRBD1. The length of the CDR3 is 14 residues. CDR1 is KGHSH, CDR2 LQKENI, per germline. The CDR3 DNA, read in part, is TGTGCCAGCTCACCTTCGGGACAGAATCAGCCG. Translating it yields CASSPSGQNQP. The whole CDR3 is CASSPSGQNQPQYF.

This clone was observed many times. The DNA ends 3 residues before the CDR3 does, and the rest of the CDR3 is filled in from the germline J gene. The chain has TRBV5-1 and TRBJ2-2; TRBD2 is a possible D gene (6 bases). The germline gives CDR1 SGHRS, CDR2 YFSETQ. The V and J ends lost 5 bases and 7 bases respectively, with 15 bases between them. The CDR3 is 14 residues long. CDR3 DNA, as far as it was read: TGCGCCAGCAGTCAAAAATCGGGGGACGGGGAG. Amino acids: CASSQKSGDGE. The complete CDR3 protein is CASSQKSGDGELFF. The full variable domain, with the rest looked up from reference TRBV5-1 and TRBJ2-2, is KAGVTQTPRYLIKTRGQQVTLSCSPISGHRSVSWYQQTPGQGLQFLFEYFSETQRNKGNFPGRFSGRQFSNSRSEMNVSTLELGDSALYLCASSQKSGDGELFFGEGSRLTVL.

The sample holds many counts of this clone. One junction end does not reproduce the germline sequence, and a read error may be involved. The sequence runs out 3 residues before the end of the CDR3; the remainder is reconstructed from the germline J gene. This chain uses TRBV4-2 with TRBJ1-2, with TRBD1 matching 7 bases. Germline values: CDR1 LGHNA, CDR2 YNFKEQ. The CDR3 has 15 amino acids. CDR3 DNA, as far as it was read: TGCGCCAGCAGCCAAGGGGGCGTATCTAACTATGGC. It yields the protein CASSQGGVSNYG. The full-length CDR3 reads as CASSQGGVSNYGYTF.

With regard to this clone: The read comes to an end 3 residues before the CDR3 does, leaving the germline J gene to fill in the end. The chain employs TRBV5-1 and TRBJ1-2; weak D call: TRBD1 (6 bases). CDR1 and CDR2 from the germline V gene are SGHRS and YFSETQ. CDR3 length: 14 residues. CDR3 DNA (partial): TGCGCCAGCAGCAGTTCGTCAGGGGAAGGGACC. Its protein product is CASSSSSGEGT. The whole CDR3 protein is CASSSSSGEGTYTF.

This clone was seen many times. Read data end 3 residues before the CDR3 end; the end is taken from the germline J gene. The chain carries TRBV10-3 and TRBJ1-1; D is undetermined. The germline V gene encodes CDR1 ENHRY and CDR2 SYGVKD. Trimming took 4 bases from V and 2 from J, leaving 11 bases between them. The CDR3 is 14 residues long. Incomplete CDR3 DNA: TGTGCCATCAGTGGCCCGGGGATAAACACTGAA. Translating it yields CAISGPGINTE. The CDR3, in full, reads CAISGPGINTEAFF.